The table lists the clone carrying this TCR beta chain with a few counts. The patients had localized lung adenocarcinoma, a non-small cell subtype. TCRdb itself ran the PCR reads through MiXCR, one entry per CDR3 protein. The data show about 3,400 distinct CDR3 sequences, approximately 53% seen once. Germline CDR1 reads SGHVS; CDR2 reads FNYEAQ. The CDR3 is 17 residues long. This sample was taken from a study of CD4 and CD8 cells across lung adenocarcinoma regions. This sequence was found in a female donor with lung adenocarcinoma. The CD4 and CD8 labels of this study may be unreliable. The chain recombines TRBV7-6 with TRBJ2-7, with D perhaps TRBD2 (6 bases). The tail of the sequence fits TRBJ2-5 better, so the J call may be wrong. The sample consisted of CD4+ T cells from the center of a lung tumor. Here the CDR3 reads CASSPPFGRGEGETQYF. The CDR3, as DNA: TGTGCCAGCAGCCCCCCTTTCGGGCGGGGCGAGGGGGAGACCCAGTACTTC.